This T cell receptor beta chain was obtained from a study of somatic mutations in cytotoxic T cells in rheumatoid arthritis. The CDR3 sequence is 16 residues long. Germline-derived CDR1 and CDR2 are KGHSH and LQKENI. Trimming cost V 5 bases and J 0 bases, with 17 bases left between them. The study's findings and limits: Among around 71 patients, several showed a largest CD8+ clone that surpassed 20% of CD8+ cells.

Method: immunoSEQ multiplex PCR; TCRdb's copy keeps in-frame clones and lacks some. This table has almost 3,000 clones, approximately 90% appearing once. In regard to this clone: The antigen remains undetermined.

The TCR sequence derives from a woman younger than 30 with rheumatoid arthritis. The chain recombines TRBV18 with TRBJ2-7; D not resolved. What was sequenced was CD8+ T cells sorted from blood. The CDR3 DNA reads TGTGCCAGCTCAGACATAATTGGGTCGAGCTCCTACGAGCAGTACTTC. Amino acid sequence: CASSDIIGSSSYEQYF.